This T cell receptor (beta chain) was identified in a study of blood T cell repertoires in COVID-19. Study background: Donors in the United States, Italy and Spain gave samples during acute or convalescent COVID-19.

The CDR3 is 11 amino acids. V lost 6 bases and J lost 13, with 13 bases in between. The authors' processing: Nucleated cell counts were estimated from reference gene primer amplification. This table comes from immunoSEQ multiplex PCR, and its TCRdb copy is limited to in-frame clones, with some not included. V, J and clone size were drawn from that table, and D and trimming were deduced from the DNA. The sample records 210,000 or so clones, about nine tenths being singletons. The sample was peripheral blood. The genes are TRBV12-3 or TRBV12-4 and TRBJ2-1; maybe TRBD2 (7 bases). The source is a woman in her thirties or forties with acute or convalescent COVID-19. The CDR3 nucleotides are TGTGCCAGCAGAGGGAGGGGGTCCCAGTTCTTC. Protein product: CASRGRGSQFF.